The sequence of this T cell receptor beta chain was determined in a study of blood T cell repertoires in COVID-19. Under the authors' procedure: By means of reference gene primer amplification, nucleated cell counts were estimated. Assay used: immunoSEQ multiplex PCR; TCRdb lists only in-frame clones, some missing. V and J calls and clone size are as listed in that table; D and trimming were resolved from the DNA. Among around 130,000 clones listed, roughly 89% were seen once. Germline V lookup: CDR1 LGHNA, CDR2 YNFKEQ. V was trimmed by 0 bases and J by 2 bases, leaving 20 bases between them. The CDR3 extends over 18 amino acids.

This rearrangement joins TRBV4-2 to TRBJ2-7; a weak D match, TRBD1 (6 bases). The sample comprised peripheral blood. This TCR was recovered from a woman aged 45-60 years with acute or convalescent COVID-19. The CDR3 DNA reads TGTGCCAGCAGCCAAGATTTGTTATTGGGGCAGGGGCCCTACGAGCAGTACTTC. Its protein product is CASSQDLLLGQGPYEQYF.